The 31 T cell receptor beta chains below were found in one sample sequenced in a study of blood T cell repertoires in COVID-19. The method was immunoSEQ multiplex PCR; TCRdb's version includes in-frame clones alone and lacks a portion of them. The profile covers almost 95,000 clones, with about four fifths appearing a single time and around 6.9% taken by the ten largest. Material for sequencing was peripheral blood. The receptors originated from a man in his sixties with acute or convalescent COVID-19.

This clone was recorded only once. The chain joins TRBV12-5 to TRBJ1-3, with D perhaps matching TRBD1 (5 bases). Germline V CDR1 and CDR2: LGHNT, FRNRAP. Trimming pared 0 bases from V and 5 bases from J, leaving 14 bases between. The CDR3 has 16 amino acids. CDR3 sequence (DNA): TGTGCTAGTGGTTTGGTACCACAAGGGGAAAGAAACACCATATATTTT. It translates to CASGLVPQGERNTIYF.

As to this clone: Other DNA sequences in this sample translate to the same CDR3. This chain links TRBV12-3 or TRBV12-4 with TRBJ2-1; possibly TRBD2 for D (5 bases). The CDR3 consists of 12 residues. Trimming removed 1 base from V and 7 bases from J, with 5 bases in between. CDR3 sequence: CASSLGGNEQFF. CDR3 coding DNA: TGTGCCAGCAGTTTAGGCGGGAATGAGCAGTTCTTC.

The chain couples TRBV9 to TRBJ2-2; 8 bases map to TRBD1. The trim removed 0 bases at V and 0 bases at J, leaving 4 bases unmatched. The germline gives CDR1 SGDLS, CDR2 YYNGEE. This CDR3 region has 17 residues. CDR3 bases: TGTGCCAGCAGCGTAGGCCGGGACAGGCCGAACACCGGGGAGCTGTTTTTT. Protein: CASSVGRDRPNTGELFF.

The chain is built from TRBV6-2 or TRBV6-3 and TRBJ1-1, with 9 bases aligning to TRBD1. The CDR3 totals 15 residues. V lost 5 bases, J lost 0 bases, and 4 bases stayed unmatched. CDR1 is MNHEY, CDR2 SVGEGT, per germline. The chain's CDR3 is CASSKGQGLNTEAFF. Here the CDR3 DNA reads TGTGCCAGCAGTAAAGGACAGGGGTTGAACACTGAAGCTTTCTTT.

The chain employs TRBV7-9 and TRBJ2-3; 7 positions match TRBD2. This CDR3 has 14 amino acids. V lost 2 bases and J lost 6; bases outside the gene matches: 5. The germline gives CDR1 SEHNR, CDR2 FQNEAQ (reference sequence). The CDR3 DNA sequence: TGTGCCAGCAGCTTATCCGACGGGGGGGATACGCAGTATTTT. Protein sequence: CASSLSDGGDTQYF.

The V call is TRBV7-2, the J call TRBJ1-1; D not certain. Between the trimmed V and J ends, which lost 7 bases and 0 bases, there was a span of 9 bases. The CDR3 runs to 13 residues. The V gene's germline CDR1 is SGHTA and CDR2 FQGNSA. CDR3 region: CASTSGMNTEAFF. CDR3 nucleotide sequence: TGTGCCAGCACCTCGGGGATGAACACTGAAGCTTTCTTT.

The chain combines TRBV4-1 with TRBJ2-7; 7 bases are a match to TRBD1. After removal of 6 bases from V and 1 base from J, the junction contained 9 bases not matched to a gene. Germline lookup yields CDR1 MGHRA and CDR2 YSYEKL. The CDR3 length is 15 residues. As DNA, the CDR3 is TGCGCCAGCAGTCTCCGGGACAGTAAATCCTACGAGCAGTACTTC. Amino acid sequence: CASSLRDSKSYEQYF.

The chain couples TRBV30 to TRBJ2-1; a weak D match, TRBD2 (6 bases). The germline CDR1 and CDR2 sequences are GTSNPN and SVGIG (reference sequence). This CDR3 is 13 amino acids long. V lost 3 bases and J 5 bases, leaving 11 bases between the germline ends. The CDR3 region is CAWSSGVNNEQFF. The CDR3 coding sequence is TGTGCCTGGAGCTCGGGGGTTAACAATGAGCAGTTCTTC. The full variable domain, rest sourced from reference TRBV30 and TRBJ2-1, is SQTIHQWPATLVQPVGSPLSLECTVEGTSNPNLYWYRQAAGRGLQLLFYSVGIGQISSEVPQNLSASRPQDRQFILSSKKLLLSDSGFYLCAWSSGVNNEQFFGPGTRLTVL.

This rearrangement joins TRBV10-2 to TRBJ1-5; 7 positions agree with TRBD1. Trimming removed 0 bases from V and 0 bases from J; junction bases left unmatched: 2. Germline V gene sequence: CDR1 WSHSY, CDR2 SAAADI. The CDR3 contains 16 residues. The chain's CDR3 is CASSESDRLSNQPQHF. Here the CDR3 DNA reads TGCGCCAGCAGTGAGTCGGACAGGCTTAGCAATCAGCCCCAGCATTTT.

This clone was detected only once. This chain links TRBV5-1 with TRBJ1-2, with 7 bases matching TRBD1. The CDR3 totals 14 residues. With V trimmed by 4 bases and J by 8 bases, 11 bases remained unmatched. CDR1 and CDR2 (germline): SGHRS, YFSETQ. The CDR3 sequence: CASSQVTTGQGYTF. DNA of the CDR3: TGCGCCAGCAGCCAAGTCACGACAGGGCAGGGCTACACCTTC.

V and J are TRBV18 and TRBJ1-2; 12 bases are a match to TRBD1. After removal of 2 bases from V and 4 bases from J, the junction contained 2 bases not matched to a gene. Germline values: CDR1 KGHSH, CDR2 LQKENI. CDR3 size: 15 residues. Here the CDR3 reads CASSPGTGGGYGYTF. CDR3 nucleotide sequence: TGTGCCAGCTCACCAGGGACAGGGGGCGGCTATGGCTACACCTTC.

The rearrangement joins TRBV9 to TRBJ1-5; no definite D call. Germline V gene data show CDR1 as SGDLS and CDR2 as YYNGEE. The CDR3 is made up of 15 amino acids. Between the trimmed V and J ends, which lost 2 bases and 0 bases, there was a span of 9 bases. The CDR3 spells CASSVDGDSNQPQHF. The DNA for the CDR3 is TGTGCCAGCAGCGTCGACGGGGATAGCAATCAGCCCCAGCATTTT.

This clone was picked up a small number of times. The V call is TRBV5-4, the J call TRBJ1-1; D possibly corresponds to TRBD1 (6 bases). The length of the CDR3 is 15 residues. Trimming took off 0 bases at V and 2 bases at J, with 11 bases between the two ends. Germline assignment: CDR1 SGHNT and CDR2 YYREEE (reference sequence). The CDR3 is CASSLGQGRNTEAFF. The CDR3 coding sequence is TGTGCCAGCAGCTTGGGGCAGGGGCGAAACACTGAAGCTTTCTTT.

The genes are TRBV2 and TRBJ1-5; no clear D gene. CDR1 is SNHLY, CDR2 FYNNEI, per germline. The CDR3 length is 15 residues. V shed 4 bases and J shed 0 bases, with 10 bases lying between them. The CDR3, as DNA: TGTGCCAGCAGTGGGACGGACTATAGCAATCAGCCCCAGCATTTT. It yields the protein CASSGTDYSNQPQHF. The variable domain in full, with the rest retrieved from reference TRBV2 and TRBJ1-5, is EPEVTQTPSHQVTQMGQEVILRCVPISNHLYFYWYRQILGQKVEFLVSFYNNEISEKSEIFDDQFSVERPDGSNFTLKIRSTKLEDSAMYFCASSGTDYSNQPQHFGDGTRLSIL.

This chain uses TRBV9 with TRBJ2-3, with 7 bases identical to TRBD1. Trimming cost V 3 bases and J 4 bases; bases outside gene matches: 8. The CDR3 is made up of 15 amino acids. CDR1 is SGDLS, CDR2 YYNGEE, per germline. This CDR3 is CASSATGILPDTQYF. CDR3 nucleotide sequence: TGTGCCAGCAGCGCGACAGGGATTCTTCCAGATACGCAGTATTTT. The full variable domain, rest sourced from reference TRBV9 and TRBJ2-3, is DSGVTQTPKHLITATGQRVTLRCSPRSGDLSVYWYQQSLDQGLQFLIQYYNGEERAKGNILERFSAQQFPDLHSELNLSSLELGDSALYFCASSATGILPDTQYFGPGTRLTVL.

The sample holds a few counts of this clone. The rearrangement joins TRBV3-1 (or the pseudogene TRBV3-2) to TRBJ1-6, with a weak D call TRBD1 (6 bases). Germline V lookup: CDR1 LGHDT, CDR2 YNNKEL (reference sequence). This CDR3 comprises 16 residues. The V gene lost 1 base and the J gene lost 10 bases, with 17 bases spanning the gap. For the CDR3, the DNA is TGTGCCAGCAGCCAAGCCACCCGGGGGGCTTCCTCACCCCTCCACTTT. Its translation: CASSQATRGASSPLHF.

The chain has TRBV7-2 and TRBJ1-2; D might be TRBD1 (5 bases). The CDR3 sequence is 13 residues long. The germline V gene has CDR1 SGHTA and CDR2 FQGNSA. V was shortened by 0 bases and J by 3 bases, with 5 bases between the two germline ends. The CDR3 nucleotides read TGTGCCAGCAGCTTAGCAGGGGACTATGGCTACACCTTC. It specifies CASSLAGDYGYTF.

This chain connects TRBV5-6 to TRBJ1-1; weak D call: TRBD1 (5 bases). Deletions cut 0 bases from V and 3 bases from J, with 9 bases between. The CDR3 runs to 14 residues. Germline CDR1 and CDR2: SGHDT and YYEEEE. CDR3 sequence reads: CASSLGQRYTEAFF. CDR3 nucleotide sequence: TGTGCCAGCAGCTTGGGACAGCGATACACTGAAGCTTTCTTT.

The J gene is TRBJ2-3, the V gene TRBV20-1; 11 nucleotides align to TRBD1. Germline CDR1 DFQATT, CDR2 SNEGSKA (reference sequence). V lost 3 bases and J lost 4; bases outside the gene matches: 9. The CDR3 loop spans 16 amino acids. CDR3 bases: TGCAGTGCTAGTCCCGCCGGGACAGGGGGTGCAGATACGCAGTATTTT. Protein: CSASPAGTGGADTQYF.

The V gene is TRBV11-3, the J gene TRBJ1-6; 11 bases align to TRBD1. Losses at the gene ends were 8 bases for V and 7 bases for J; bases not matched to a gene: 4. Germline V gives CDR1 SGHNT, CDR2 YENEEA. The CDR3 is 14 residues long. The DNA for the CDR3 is TGTGCCAGCTCGGGACAGGGGGACAATTCACCCCTCCACTTT. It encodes CASSGQGDNSPLHF.

The CDR3 region is CASASGGAVWETQYF. The CDR3 DNA sequence: TGTGCCAGCGCTAGCGGGGGGGCGGTGTGGGAGACCCAGTACTTC. The V and J genes are TRBV6-5 and TRBJ2-5; 12 positions agree with TRBD2. The V and J ends lost 8 bases and 5 bases, in that order; junction bases with no gene match: 9. CDR1 is MNHEY, CDR2 SVGAGI, per germline. CDR3 size: 15 residues.

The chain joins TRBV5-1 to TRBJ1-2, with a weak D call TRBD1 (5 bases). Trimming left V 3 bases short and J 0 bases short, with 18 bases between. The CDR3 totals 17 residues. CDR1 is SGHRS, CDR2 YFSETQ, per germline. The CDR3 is CASSSMDTINANYGYTF. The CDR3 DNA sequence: TGCGCCAGCAGCTCGATGGACACGATCAATGCTAACTATGGCTACACCTTC.

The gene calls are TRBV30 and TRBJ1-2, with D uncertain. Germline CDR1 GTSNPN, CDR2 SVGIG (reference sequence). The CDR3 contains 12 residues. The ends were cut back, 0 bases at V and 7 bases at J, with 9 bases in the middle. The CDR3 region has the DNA TGTGCCTGGAGTGTACCGGGGATTGGCTACACCTTC. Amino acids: CAWSVPGIGYTF.

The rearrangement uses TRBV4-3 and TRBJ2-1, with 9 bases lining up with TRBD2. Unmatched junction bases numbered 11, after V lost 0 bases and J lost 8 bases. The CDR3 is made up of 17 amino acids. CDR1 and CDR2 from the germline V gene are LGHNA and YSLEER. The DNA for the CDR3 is TGCGCCAGCAGCCAAGATAGGGCTAGCGGGGTTTTAGATGAGCAGTTCTTC. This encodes CASSQDRASGVLDEQFF.

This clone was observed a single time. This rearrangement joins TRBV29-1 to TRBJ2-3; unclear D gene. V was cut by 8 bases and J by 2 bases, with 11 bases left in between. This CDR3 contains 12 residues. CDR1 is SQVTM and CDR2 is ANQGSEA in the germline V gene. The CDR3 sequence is CSWAGYTDTQYF. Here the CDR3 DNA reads TGCAGCTGGGCCGGTTACACAGATACGCAGTATTTT.

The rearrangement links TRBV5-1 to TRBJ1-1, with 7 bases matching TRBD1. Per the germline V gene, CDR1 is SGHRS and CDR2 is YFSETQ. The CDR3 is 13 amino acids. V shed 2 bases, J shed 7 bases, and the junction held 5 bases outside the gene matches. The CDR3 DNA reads TGCGCCAGCAGCTTACTTACAGGGGTTGAAGCTTTCTTT. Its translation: CASSLLTGVEAFF.

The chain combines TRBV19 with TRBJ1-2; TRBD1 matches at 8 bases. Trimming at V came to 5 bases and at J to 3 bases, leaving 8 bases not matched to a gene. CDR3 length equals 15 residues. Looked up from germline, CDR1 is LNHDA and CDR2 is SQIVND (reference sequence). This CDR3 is CASSLRTGSYYGYTF. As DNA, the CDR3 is TGTGCCAGTAGTCTCCGGACAGGGTCCTACTATGGCTACACCTTC.

CDR3 residues: CASSEPSGGAHEQFF. The CDR3 DNA reads TGCGCCAGCAGTGAGCCCAGCGGGGGGGCCCATGAGCAGTTCTTC. This chain links TRBV10-2 with TRBJ2-1; 10 positions agree with TRBD2. Germline V gene data show CDR1 as WSHSY and CDR2 as SAAADI. The V segment lost 2 bases and the J segment 8 bases; nucleotides outside the gene matches: 6. The CDR3 runs to 15 residues.

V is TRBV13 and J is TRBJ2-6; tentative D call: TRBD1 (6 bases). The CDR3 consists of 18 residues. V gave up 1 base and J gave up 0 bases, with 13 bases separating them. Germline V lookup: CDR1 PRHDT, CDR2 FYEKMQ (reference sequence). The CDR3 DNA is TGTGCCAGCAGCTTAGTTCGGGACACTCGCTCTGGGGCCAACGTCCTGACTTTC. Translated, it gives CASSLVRDTRSGANVLTF.

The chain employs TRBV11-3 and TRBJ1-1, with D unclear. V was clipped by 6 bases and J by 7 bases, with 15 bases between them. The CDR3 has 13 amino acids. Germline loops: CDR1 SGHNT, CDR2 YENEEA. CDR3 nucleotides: TGTGCCAGCAGTCAAGACGTACTAAGTGAAGCTTTCTTT. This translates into CASSQDVLSEAFF.

The CDR3 DNA sequence: TGTGCCAGTAGTATAAGTTCAGGGGTTGGCGAGACCCAGTACTTC. It translates to CASSISSGVGETQYF. The rearrangement joins TRBV19 to TRBJ2-5; D might be TRBD1 (6 bases). Trimming removed 2 bases at V and 5 bases at J, with 15 bases between. The CDR3 spans 15 residues. CDR1 and CDR2 (germline): LNHDA, SQIVND (reference sequence).